The entry that follows covers one T cell receptor (beta chain) sequence. Antigen unknown. This entry belongs to a study of OX40 agonist ivuxolimab in advanced cancers. Study summary: The diagnoses of dose-escalation patients were hepatocellular carcinoma, melanoma, renal cell or head and neck cancer. Prior therapy, whether anti-PD-1, anti-PD-L1 or anti-CTLA-4, was allowed, and approximately 40% had some. Study-wide findings and caveats: Expanded clones tended on average to be more numerous among CD8+ T cells than CD4+. Antigens targeted by the expanded peripheral T cells were not determined.

Assay: immunoSEQ multiplex PCR; the TCRdb copy retains only in-frame clones and omits some. The sample has about 22,000 clones, 84% seen once. The CDR3 is made up of 16 amino acids. From germline, CDR1 is SEHNR and CDR2 FQNEAQ (reference sequence). The V gene end was trimmed by 5 bases and the J gene end by 4 bases; junction bases not matched to a gene: 6. The sequencing here drew on CD4+ or CD8+ T cells sorted from blood, taken in a trial of the OX40 agonist ivuxolimab. The rearrangement links TRBV7-9 to TRBJ2-2, with 11 positions matching TRBD2. The clonotype originates from an adult with an advanced solid tumor such as melanoma, head and neck, liver or kidney cancer. The CDR3 spells CASSVAGTSGTGELFF. The CDR3 coding sequence is TGTGCCAGCAGCGTTGCCGGGACTAGCGGCACCGGGGAGCTGTTTTTT.